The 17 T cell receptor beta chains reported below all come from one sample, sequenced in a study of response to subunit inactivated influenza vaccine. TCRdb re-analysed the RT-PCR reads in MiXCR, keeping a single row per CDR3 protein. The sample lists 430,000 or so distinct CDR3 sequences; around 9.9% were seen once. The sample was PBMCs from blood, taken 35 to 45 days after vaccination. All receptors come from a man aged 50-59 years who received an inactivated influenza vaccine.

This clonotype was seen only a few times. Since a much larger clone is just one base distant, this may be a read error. This CDR3 is CASSPQDSQETQYF. CDR3 coding DNA: TGTGCCAGCAGCCCCCAGGACAGCCAAGAGACCCAGTACTTC. This chain links TRBV7-7 with TRBJ2-5; D is possibly TRBD1 (6 bases). V lost 5 bases and J lost 1, with 11 bases in between. Germline-derived CDR1 and CDR2 are SSHAT and FNYEAQ (reference sequence). CDR3 length equals 14 residues.

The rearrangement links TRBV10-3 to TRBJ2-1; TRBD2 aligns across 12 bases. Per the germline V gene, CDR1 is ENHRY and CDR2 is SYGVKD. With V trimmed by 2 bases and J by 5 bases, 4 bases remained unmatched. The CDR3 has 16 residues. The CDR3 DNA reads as TGTGCCATCAGTGAGGAACTAGCGGGAGGAAACAATGAGCAGTTCTTC. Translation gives CAISEELAGGNNEQFF.

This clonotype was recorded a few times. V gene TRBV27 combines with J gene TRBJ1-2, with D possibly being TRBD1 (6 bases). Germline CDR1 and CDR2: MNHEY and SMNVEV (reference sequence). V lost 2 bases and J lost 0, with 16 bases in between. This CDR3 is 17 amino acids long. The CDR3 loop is CASSLSRQGRANYGYTF. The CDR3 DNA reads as TGTGCCAGCAGTTTAAGTCGGCAGGGGCGAGCTAACTATGGCTACACCTTC.

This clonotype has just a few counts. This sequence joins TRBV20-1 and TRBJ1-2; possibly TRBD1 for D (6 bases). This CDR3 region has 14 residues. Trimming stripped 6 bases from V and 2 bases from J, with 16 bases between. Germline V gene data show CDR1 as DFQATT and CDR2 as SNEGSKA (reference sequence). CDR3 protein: CSARDPRGNYGYTF. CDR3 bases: TGCAGTGCCCGAGACCCAAGGGGGAACTATGGCTACACCTTC.

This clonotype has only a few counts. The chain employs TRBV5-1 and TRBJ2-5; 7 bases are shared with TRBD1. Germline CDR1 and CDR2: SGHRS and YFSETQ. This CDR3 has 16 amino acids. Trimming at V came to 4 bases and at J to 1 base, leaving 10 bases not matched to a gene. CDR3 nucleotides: TGCGCCAGCAGCCGAGGGGACAGTCGGTTCCAAGAGACCCAGTACTTC. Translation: CASSRGDSRFQETQYF.

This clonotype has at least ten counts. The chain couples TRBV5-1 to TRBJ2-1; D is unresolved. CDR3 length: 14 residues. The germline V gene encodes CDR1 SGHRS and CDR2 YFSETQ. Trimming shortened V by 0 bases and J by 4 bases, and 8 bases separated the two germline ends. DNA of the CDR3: TGCGCCAGCAGCTTGGTAGACCTATACAATGAGCAGTTCTTC. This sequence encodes CASSLVDLYNEQFF.

CDR3: CASSPREAGELFF. The CDR3 DNA follows: TGTGCCAGCTCACCAAGGGAAGCCGGGGAGCTGTTTTTT. V is TRBV18 and J is TRBJ2-2; D ambiguous. The V and J ends lost 2 bases and 6 bases respectively, with 7 bases between them. The germline V gene encodes CDR1 KGHSH and CDR2 LQKENI. The CDR3 covers 13 residues.

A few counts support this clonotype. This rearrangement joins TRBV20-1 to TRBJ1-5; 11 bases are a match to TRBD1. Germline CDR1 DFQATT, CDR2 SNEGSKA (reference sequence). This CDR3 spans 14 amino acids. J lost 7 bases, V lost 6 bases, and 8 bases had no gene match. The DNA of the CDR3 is TGCAGTGCAGCCGGGACAGGGGGGCGGCAGCCCCAGCATTTT. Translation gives CSAAGTGGRQPQHF.

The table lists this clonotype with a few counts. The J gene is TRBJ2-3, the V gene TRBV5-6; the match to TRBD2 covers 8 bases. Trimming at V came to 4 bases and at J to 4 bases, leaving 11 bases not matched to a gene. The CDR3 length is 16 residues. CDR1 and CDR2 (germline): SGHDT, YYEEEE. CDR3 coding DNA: TGTGCCAGCAGCCTGAAAGGGACTAGGCCGGCAGATACGCAGTATTTT. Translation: CASSLKGTRPADTQYF.

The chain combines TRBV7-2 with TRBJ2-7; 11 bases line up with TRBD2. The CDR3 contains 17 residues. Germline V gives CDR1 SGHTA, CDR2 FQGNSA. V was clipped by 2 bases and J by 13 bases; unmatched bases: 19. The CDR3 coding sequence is TGTGCCAGCAGCTTACCCATAGATAGCGGGAGGGCTACCCGAATATACTTC. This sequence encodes CASSLPIDSGRATRIYF.

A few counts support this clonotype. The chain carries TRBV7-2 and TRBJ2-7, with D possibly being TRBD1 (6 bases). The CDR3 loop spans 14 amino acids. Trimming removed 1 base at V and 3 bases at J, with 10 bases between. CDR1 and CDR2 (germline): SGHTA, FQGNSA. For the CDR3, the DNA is TGTGCCAGCAGCTTAGAAGCAGGGGACTACGAGCAGTACTTC. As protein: CASSLEAGDYEQYF.

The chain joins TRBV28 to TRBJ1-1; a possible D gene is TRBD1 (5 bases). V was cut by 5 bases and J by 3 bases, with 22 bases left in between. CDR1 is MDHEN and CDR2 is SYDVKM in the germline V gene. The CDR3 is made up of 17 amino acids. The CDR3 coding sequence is TGTGCCAGCAGTATCATTTCGGGGGGGAGGTTGGACACTGAAGCTTTCTTT. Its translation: CASSIISGGRLDTEAFF.

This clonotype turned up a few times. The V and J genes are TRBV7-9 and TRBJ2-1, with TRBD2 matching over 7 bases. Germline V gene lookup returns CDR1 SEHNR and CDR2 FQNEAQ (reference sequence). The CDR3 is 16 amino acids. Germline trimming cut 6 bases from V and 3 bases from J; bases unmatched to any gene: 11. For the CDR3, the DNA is TGTGCCAGCAGTTCGGCAGCGGGGTCCAACTACAATGAGCAGTTCTTC. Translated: CASSSAAGSNYNEQFF. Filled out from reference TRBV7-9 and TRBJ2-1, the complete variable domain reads DTGVSQNPRHKITKRGQNVTFRCDPISEHNRLYWYRQTLGQGPEFLTYFQNEAQLEKSRLLSDRFSAERPKGSFSTLEIQRTEQGDSAMYLCASSSAAGSNYNEQFFGPGTRLTVL.

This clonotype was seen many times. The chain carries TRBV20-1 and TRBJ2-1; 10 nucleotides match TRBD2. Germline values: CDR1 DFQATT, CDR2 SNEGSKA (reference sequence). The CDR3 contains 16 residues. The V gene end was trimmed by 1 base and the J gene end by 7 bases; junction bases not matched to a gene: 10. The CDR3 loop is CSARALTSGMRNEQFF. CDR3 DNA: TGCAGTGCTAGAGCCCTAACTAGCGGGATGCGGAATGAGCAGTTCTTC.

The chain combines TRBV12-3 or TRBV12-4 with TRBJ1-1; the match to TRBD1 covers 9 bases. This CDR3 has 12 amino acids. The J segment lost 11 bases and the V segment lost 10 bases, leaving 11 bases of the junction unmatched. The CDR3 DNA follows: TGTGCCACCACAAAAGGACAGGGGCGGGCTTTCTTT. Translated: CATTKGQGRAFF.

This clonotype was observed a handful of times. The CDR3 coding sequence is TGTGCCAGCAGCCCTGAAGGGTCTAGCACAGATACGCAGTATTTT. Residues: CASSPEGSSTDTQYF. The chain recombines TRBV6-1 with TRBJ2-3; the D is unclear. The CDR3 covers 15 residues. Trimming left V 6 bases short and J 0 bases short, with 13 bases between. Germline V lookup: CDR1 MNHNS, CDR2 SASEGT.

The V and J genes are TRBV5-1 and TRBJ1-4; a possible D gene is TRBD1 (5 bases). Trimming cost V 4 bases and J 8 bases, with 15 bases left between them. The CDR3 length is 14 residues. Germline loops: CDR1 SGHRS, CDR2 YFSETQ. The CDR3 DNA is TGCGCCAGCAGCCCCGGGGGTTTGAGGGAAAAACTGTTTTTT. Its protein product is CASSPGGLREKLFF.